Described below is a single T cell receptor beta chain sequence and its context. The target antigen is unknown. This entry belongs to a study of post-analysis software for immune sequencing data. General study points: The normalized Chao1 diversity of multiple sclerosis patients was significantly lower than that of controls. F measure clustering grouped samples strongly by preparation batch. Five or six TRBV segments, including TRBV5-6, TRBV5-1 and TRBV20-1, were more frequent in patients than controls.

V shed 8 bases and J 4 bases; nucleotides not matched to a gene: 6. The CDR3 sequence is 14 residues long. cDNA libraries for TCR beta contained unique molecular identifiers. T cells, roughly 0.9 to 11 million of them, yielded roughly 550,000 cDNA molecules. TCRdb independently ran MiXCR on the PCR reads; one entry per CDR3 protein. The sample yields some 690,000 distinct CDR3 sequences, about 60% seen once. This chain connects TRBV12-3 or TRBV12-4 to TRBJ2-3; 10 nucleotides agree with TRBD1. This TCR derives from a girl aged 2-15 years with multiple sclerosis. The sequenced material came from blood. CDR3 region: CASRTGGSADTQYF. In nucleotides, the CDR3 is TGTGCCAGCCGGACAGGGGGTAGCGCAGATACGCAGTATTTT.